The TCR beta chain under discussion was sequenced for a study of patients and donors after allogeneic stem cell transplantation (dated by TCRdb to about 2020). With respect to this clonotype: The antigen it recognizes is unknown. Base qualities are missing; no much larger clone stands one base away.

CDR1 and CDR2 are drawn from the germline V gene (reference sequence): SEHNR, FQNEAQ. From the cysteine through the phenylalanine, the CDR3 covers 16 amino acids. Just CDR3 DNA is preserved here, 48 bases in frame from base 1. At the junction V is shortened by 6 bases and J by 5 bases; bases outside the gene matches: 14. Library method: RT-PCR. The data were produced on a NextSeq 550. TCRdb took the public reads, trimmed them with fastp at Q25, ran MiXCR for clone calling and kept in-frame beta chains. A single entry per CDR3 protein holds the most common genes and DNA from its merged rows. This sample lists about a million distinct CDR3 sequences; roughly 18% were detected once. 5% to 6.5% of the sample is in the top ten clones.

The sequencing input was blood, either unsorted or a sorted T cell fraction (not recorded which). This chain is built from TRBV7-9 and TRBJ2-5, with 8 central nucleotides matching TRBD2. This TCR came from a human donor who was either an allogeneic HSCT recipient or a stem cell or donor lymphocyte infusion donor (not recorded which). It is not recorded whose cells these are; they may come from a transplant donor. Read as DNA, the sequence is TGTGCCAGCAGACCTCGCCGGGACGTAGCGGGGGAGACCCAGTACTTC. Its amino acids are CASRPRRDVAGETQYF.